This entry features one T cell receptor beta chain sequence. The target antigen is unknown. The source of the sample is a study of beta chain features in type 1 diabetes. The study, taken as a whole, reports: Equally in patients and controls, shorter templates might have been favored by PCR.

Cells sorted by CD45RO/CCR7/CD25/CD127/CD95/CD27 comprised CD4+ naive, central memory, regulatory and stem cell-like memory cells. The entirety of the isolated RNA underwent reverse transcription, so expressed TCRB transcripts were sequenced. Naive, central memory and regulatory T cell samples averaged around 3.9 million reads. The assay was immunoSEQ multiplex PCR, and TCRdb's table has in-frame clones only and misses some. The repertoire consists of about 370,000 clones, with about 14% occurring once and the leading ten covering roughly 0.017%. The sample was naive CD4+ T cells from blood. This TCR was recovered from a woman aged 18-30 years in good health.

CDR3 sequence reads: CASSLMRTEAFF. CDR3 in DNA: TGTGCCAGCAGTTTGATGCGGACTGAAGCTTTCTTT. The chain links TRBV28 to TRBJ1-1; D is unresolved. Germline CDR1 is MDHEN and CDR2 is SYDVKM. Trimming pared 3 bases from V and 5 bases from J, leaving 7 bases between. The CDR3 length is 12 residues. Combining the CDR3 with reference TRBV28 and TRBJ1-1 gives the whole variable domain DVKVTQSSRYLVKRTGEKVFLECVQDMDHENMFWYRQDPGLGLRLIYFSYDVKMKEKGDIPEGYSVSREKKERFSLILESASTNQTSMYLCASSLMRTEAFFGQGTRLTVV.